These 24 T cell receptor beta chains were sequenced from one sample in a study of beta chain features in type 1 diabetes (dated by TCRdb to the late 2010s). Study-wide findings and limitations: A moderate but significant shortening of TCRB CDR3 length was observed in type 1 diabetes patients in all four CD4+ subsets.

The library was generated by the immunoSEQ multiplex PCR assay. The entire isolated RNA was reverse transcribed using the High Capacity cDNA Reverse Transcription Kit, and thus expressed TCRB transcripts were sequenced. The table comes from immuneACCESS by way of TCRdb, which keeps in-frame sequences with V and J called. Part of the clones is missing from these tables; in studies checked, under half for an unresolved V gene and the rest for unknown reasons. The sample records nearly 700,000 clones, roughly 12% of which are singletons. The top ten hold approximately 0.021% of the sample. Their antigens are not known. Sequenced input: naive CD4+ T cells from blood. What this sample's cell subset or site label stands for: true naive CD4+ T cells. These TCRs come from a man aged 18 to 29 with type 1 diabetes.

This clone turned up a few times. The CDR3 is CAWRRSGELFF. CDR3 DNA sequence: TGTGCCTGGAGGCGGTCCGGGGAGCTGTTTTTT. The chain recombines TRBV30 with TRBJ2-2; D unclear. With 3 bases removed from V and 6 bases from J, the gap between germline ends came to 5 bases. The CDR3 has 11 residues. The germline V gene has CDR1 GTSNPN and CDR2 SVGIG (reference sequence). Using reference TRBV30 and TRBJ2-2 for the parts outside the CDR3, the full variable domain is SQTIHQWPATLVQPVGSPLSLECTVEGTSNPNLYWYRQAAGRGLQLLFYSVGIGQISSEVPQNLSASRPQDRQFILSSKKLLLSDSGFYLCAWRRSGELFFGEGSRLTVL.

There are a few counts of this clone. The rearrangement uses TRBV30 and TRBJ1-2; no reliable D call. Germline V lookup: CDR1 GTSNPN, CDR2 SVGIG (reference sequence). CDR3 length equals 13 residues. The V and J ends lost 4 bases and 6 bases respectively, with 15 bases between them. The chain's CDR3 is CAWMFGQVDGYTF. CDR3 DNA: TGTGCCTGGATGTTCGGGCAGGTGGATGGCTACACCTTC.

V usage is TRBV10-3 and J usage is TRBJ1-1; D gene unclear. V was trimmed by 1 base and J by 5 bases, leaving 8 bases between them. Germline V gene sequence: CDR1 ENHRY, CDR2 SYGVKD. CDR3 length: 13 amino acids. The CDR3 reads CAISELGRTEAFF. CDR3 DNA: TGTGCCATCAGTGAGTTGGGGAGGACTGAAGCTTTCTTT.

Only a few counts were recorded for this clone. CDR3 nucleotide sequence: TGCGCCAGCAGCTTGGCCGCCCCAGATACGCAGTATTTT. It codes for CASSLAAPDTQYF. The chain recombines TRBV5-1 with TRBJ2-3; D uncertain. V lost 0 bases and J 4 bases, leaving 6 bases between the germline ends. The CDR3 is made up of 13 amino acids. CDR1 and CDR2 (germline): SGHRS, YFSETQ.

This clone appeared a few times. J is TRBJ2-5 and V is TRBV10-3; D is unclear. This CDR3 is built from 15 residues. CDR1 ENHRY and CDR2 SYGVKD come from the germline V gene. Trimming removed 5 bases from V and 3 bases from J, with 16 bases in between. The CDR3, as DNA: TGTGCCATCAGTCCCAGCCGGAGCGCGGAAGAGACCCAGTACTTC. Its translation is CAISPSRSAEETQYF.

A few counts support this clone. The chain employs TRBV28 and TRBJ2-2; no firm D call. Trimming took off 4 bases at V and 3 bases at J, with 6 bases between the two ends. Germline V gene lookup returns CDR1 MDHEN and CDR2 SYDVKM. The CDR3 extends over 13 amino acids. The CDR3 nucleotides are TGTGCCAGCAGTTGGGCCTACACCGGGGAGCTGTTTTTT. Its translation: CASSWAYTGELFF.

This clone was found a few times. Other DNA sequences in this specimen translate into the identical CDR3. CDR3 protein: CASSFGQGYEQYF. DNA of the CDR3: TGTGCCAGCAGTTTTGGACAGGGCTACGAGCAGTACTTC. The chain is built from TRBV28 and TRBJ2-7; 8 bases are a match to TRBD1. V trimming: 3 bases; J trimming: 3 bases; junction bases outside the gene matches: 1. This CDR3 spans 13 amino acids. CDR1 and CDR2 (germline): MDHEN, SYDVKM.

This clone was seen a few times. V gene TRBV28 combines with J gene TRBJ2-7; D is perhaps TRBD1 (6 bases). The CDR3 is made up of 14 amino acids. Germline V CDR1 and CDR2: MDHEN, SYDVKM. Trimming took off 3 bases at V and 0 bases at J, with 9 bases between the two ends. CDR3 in DNA: TGTGCCAGCAGTTTCCCAGGGGCCTCCTACGAGCAGTACTTC. It encodes CASSFPGASYEQYF.

This clone was picked up a small number of times. This chain connects TRBV4-1 to TRBJ1-5; D is undetermined. The V end was cut by 3 bases, the J end by 1 base, with 16 bases between. Germline V CDR1 and CDR2: MGHRA, YSYEKL. The CDR3 runs 17 residues. In nucleotides, the CDR3 is TGCGCCAGCAGCCATCCTAAAACTGGACTGAGCAATCAGCCCCAGCATTTT. This encodes CASSHPKTGLSNQPQHF.

The V call is TRBV5-4, the J call TRBJ1-2; D gene unclear. In germline, CDR1 is SGHNT, CDR2 YYREEE (reference sequence). The CDR3 runs to 13 residues. Trimming took off 4 bases at V and 3 bases at J, with 10 bases between the two ends. CDR3 sequence (DNA): TGTGCCAGCAGCCCCGACGGTCACTATGGCTACACCTTC. Protein product: CASSPDGHYGYTF.

This clone was found a few times. V is TRBV30 and J is TRBJ1-4; D unclear. This CDR3 contains 13 residues. Germline V lookup: CDR1 GTSNPN, CDR2 SVGIG (reference sequence). The V gene lost 4 bases and the J gene lost 14 bases, with 20 bases spanning the gap. CDR3: CAWTPIPGLGLFF. The CDR3 region has the DNA TGTGCCTGGACTCCCATCCCCGGACTTGGGCTGTTTTTT.

This chain joins TRBV27 and TRBJ2-1; 11 bases match TRBD2. V shed 8 bases, J shed 10 bases, and the junction held 16 bases outside the gene matches. Germline V lookup: CDR1 MNHEY, CDR2 SMNVEV (reference sequence). This CDR3 has 16 amino acids. The CDR3 region has the DNA TGTGCCAGCGCCTTTCTAATTAGCGGGGGGGCGGGCGAGCAGTTCTTC. This sequence encodes CASAFLISGGAGEQFF.

The V gene is TRBV2, the J gene TRBJ2-2, with 7 bases matching TRBD1. Germline CDR1 is SNHLY and CDR2 is FYNNEI. CDR3 length equals 14 residues. V was clipped by 7 bases and J by 6 bases; unmatched bases: 8. The CDR3 region is CASKRQGNAGELFF. As DNA, the CDR3 is TGTGCCAGCAAAAGACAGGGCAACGCCGGGGAGCTGTTTTTT.

The gene calls are TRBV6-6 and TRBJ2-1; 7 nucleotides align to TRBD2. Germline V lookup: CDR1 MNHNY, CDR2 SVGAGI (reference sequence). The CDR3 contains 14 residues. Unmatched junction bases numbered 3, after V lost 6 bases and J lost 1 base. CDR3 sequence: CASSGGNSYNEQFF. The DNA of the CDR3 is TGTGCCAGCAGCGGGGGGAATTCCTACAATGAGCAGTTCTTC.

The table lists this clone with a few counts. V usage is TRBV11-2 and J usage is TRBJ2-3, with unresolved D. In germline, CDR1 is SGHAT, CDR2 FQNNGV. Trimming left V 5 bases short and J 0 bases short, with 12 bases between. The CDR3 runs 15 residues. CDR3 nucleotides: TGTGCCAGCAGCAAAAGACTGGTTAGCACAGATACGCAGTATTTT. It specifies CASSKRLVSTDTQYF.

The chain combines TRBV19 with TRBJ2-2; D possibly matches TRBD1 or TRBD2 (5 bases each). This CDR3 contains 14 residues. Trimming removed 8 bases at V and 3 bases at J, with 13 bases between. Per germline, CDR1 LNHDA and CDR2 SQIVND (reference sequence). CDR3 in amino acids: CASGGGSYTGELFF. The CDR3 DNA is TGTGCCAGTGGGGGTGGATCATACACCGGGGAGCTGTTTTTT.

V usage is TRBV5-8 and J usage is TRBJ2-1, with D possibly being TRBD1 or TRBD2 (5 bases each). This CDR3 spans 13 amino acids. Germline V gene data show CDR1 as SGHTS and CDR2 as YDEGEE. Trimming removed 2 bases at V and 4 bases at J, with 7 bases between. In nucleotides, the CDR3 is TGTGCCAGCAGCTTTGGGGGTTACAATGAGCAGTTCTTC. It translates to CASSFGGYNEQFF.

V and J are TRBV25-1 and TRBJ2-6, with D possibly matching TRBD2 (6 bases). Trimming stripped 7 bases from V and 3 bases from J, with 16 bases between. Germline values: CDR1 MGHDK, CDR2 SYGVNS. The length of the CDR3 is 16 residues. CDR3 amino acids: CASNSMWGGGANVLTF. CDR3 nucleotide sequence: TGTGCCAGCAATTCTATGTGGGGAGGTGGGGCCAACGTCCTGACTTTC.

This clone turned up a few times. The chain joins TRBV19 to TRBJ1-6; possible D gene TRBD1, 5 bases. Per germline, CDR1 LNHDA and CDR2 SQIVND (reference sequence). The CDR3 sequence is 15 residues long. Trimming took off 10 bases at V and 8 bases at J, with 21 bases between the two ends. CDR3 nucleotides: TGTGCCACCCTAGAGGAGGGCAGGGAGCATTCACCCCTCCACTTT. Protein sequence: CATLEEGREHSPLHF.

This clone was observed a few times. The chain has TRBV6-5 and TRBJ1-2; 9 bases line up with TRBD1. CDR3 size: 15 residues. Germline assignment: CDR1 MNHEY and CDR2 SVGAGI. V gave up 4 bases and J gave up 4 bases; unmatched junction bases: 7. The CDR3 DNA reads TGTGCCAGCAGTTCCCCCGGACAGGGGAGCTATGGCTACACCTTC. Translated, it gives CASSSPGQGSYGYTF.

The chain combines TRBV13 with TRBJ2-1; weak D call: TRBD2 (6 bases). The V end was cut by 7 bases, the J end by 0 bases, with 16 bases between. CDR3 length: 16 residues. The germline V gene has CDR1 PRHDT and CDR2 FYEKMQ (reference sequence). CDR3 loop: CASNSPGTASYNEQFF. As DNA, the CDR3 is TGTGCCAGCAACTCCCCCGGGACTGCCTCCTACAATGAGCAGTTCTTC.

This rearrangement joins TRBV9 to TRBJ1-1; the D is unclear. Germline loops: CDR1 SGDLS, CDR2 YYNGEE. The CDR3 sequence is 14 residues long. With 9 bases removed from V and 3 bases from J, the gap between germline ends came to 18 bases. CDR3 loop: CATSFLPEDTEAFF. CDR3 nucleotides: TGTGCCACCTCCTTCCTCCCCGAGGACACTGAAGCTTTCTTT. Full variable domain (outside the CDR3, taken from reference TRBV9 and TRBJ1-1): DSGVTQTPKHLITATGQRVTLRCSPRSGDLSVYWYQQSLDQGLQFLIQYYNGEERAKGNILERFSAQQFPDLHSELNLSSLELGDSALYFCATSFLPEDTEAFFGQGTRLTVV.

This clone was detected a few times. The rearrangement joins TRBV25-1 to TRBJ1-2, with unresolved D. Trimming removed 2 bases at V and 8 bases at J, with 15 bases between. CDR1 is MGHDK and CDR2 is SYGVNS in the germline V gene. CDR3 length: 14 residues. The CDR3 DNA sequence: TGTGCCAGCAGTGAACTAGGCCCGGACGAGGGCTACACCTTC. It yields the protein CASSELGPDEGYTF.

This clone was counted between two and nine times. The chain employs TRBV6-1 and TRBJ2-7; D gene uncertain. Trimming cost V 6 bases and J 3 bases, with 9 bases left between them. Germline V lookup: CDR1 MNHNS, CDR2 SASEGT. The CDR3 length is 12 residues. The CDR3 nucleotides read TGTGCCAGCAGCCTCGCGATCTACGAGCAGTACTTC. Amino acid sequence: CASSLAIYEQYF.